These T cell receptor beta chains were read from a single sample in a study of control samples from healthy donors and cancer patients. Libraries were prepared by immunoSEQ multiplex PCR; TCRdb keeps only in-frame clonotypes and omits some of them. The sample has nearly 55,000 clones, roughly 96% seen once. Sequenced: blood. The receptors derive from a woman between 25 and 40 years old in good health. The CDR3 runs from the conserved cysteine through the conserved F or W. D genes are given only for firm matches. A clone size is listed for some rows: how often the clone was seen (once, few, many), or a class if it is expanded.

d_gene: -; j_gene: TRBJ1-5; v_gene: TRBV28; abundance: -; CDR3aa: CASSHPWRNSNQPQHF; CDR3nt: TGTGCCAGCAGCCACCCCTGGCGGAATAGCAATCAGCCCCAGCATTTT
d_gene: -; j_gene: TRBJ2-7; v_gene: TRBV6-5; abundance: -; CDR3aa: CASSYTVGYEQYF; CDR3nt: TGTGCCAGCAGTTACACGGTTGGATACGAGCAGTACTTC
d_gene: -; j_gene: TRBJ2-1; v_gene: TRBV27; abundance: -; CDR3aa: CASSLWPFLGFF; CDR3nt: TGTGCCAGCAGTTTATGGCCTTTTCTCGGGTTCTTC
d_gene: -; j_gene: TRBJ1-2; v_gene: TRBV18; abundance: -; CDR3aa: CASSPVTFLVDGYTF; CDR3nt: TGTGCCAGCTCACCAGTCACATTTCTCGTGGATGGCTACACCTTC
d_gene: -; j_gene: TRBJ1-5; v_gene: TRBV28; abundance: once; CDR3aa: CASSSRKFTQPQHF; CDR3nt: TGTGCCAGCAGTTCCCGAAAATTTACTCAGCCCCAGCATTTT
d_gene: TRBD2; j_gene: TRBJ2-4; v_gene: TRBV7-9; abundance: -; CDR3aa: CASSPGGGADIQYF; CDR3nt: TGTGCCAGCAGCCCCGGGGGGGGCGCAGACATTCAGTACTTC
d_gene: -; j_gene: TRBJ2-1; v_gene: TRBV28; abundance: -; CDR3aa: CARQRSITYNEQFF; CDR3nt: TGTGCCAGGCAACGGAGTATCACCTACAATGAGCAGTTCTTC
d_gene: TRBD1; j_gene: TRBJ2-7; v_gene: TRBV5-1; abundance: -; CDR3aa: CASSWTGATSYEQYF; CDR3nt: TGCGCCAGCAGCTGGACAGGGGCAACTTCCTACGAGCAGTACTTC
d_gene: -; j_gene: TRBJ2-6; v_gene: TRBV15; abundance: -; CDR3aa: CAASSDGSRDLSGANVLTF; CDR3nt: TGTGCCGCCAGCTCAGACGGGTCCCGGGACTTATCTGGGGCCAACGTCCTGACTTTC
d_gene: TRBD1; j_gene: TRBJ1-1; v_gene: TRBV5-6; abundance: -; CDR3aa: CASSFTGVGNTEAFF; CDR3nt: TGTGCCAGCAGCTTTACAGGGGTAGGGAACACTGAAGCTTTCTTT
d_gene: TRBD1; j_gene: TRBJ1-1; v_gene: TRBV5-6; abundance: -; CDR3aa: CASSPGTVNTEAFF; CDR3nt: TGTGCCAGCAGCCCTGGGACAGTTAACACTGAAGCTTTCTTT
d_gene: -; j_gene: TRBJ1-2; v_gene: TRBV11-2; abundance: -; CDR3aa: CASSPNPRQGEGYTF; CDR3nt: TGTGCCAGCAGCCCCAACCCCCGGCAAGGCGAGGGCTACACCTTC
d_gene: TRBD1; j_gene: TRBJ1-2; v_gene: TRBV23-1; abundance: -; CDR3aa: CASSQSGQAAGGYTF; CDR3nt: TGCGCCAGCAGTCAATCGGGACAGGCGGCGGGAGGCTACACCTTC
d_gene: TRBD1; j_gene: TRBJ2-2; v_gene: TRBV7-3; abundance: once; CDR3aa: CASSHRGPDTGELFF; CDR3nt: TGTGCCAGCAGCCACAGGGGGCCGGACACCGGGGAGCTGTTTTTT
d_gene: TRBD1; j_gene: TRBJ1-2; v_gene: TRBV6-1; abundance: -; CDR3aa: CASSEFFVGTGKNYGYTF; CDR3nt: TGTGCCAGCAGTGAATTTTTCGTCGGGACAGGAAAAAACTATGGCTACACCTTC
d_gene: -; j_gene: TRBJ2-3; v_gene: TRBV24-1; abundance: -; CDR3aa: CATSEPGALADTQYF; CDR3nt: TGTGCCACCAGTGAACCGGGAGCACTCGCAGATACGCAGTATTTT
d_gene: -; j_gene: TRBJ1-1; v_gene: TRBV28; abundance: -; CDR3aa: CASRGTYTEAFF; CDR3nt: TGTGCCAGCAGAGGGACATACACTGAAGCTTTCTTT
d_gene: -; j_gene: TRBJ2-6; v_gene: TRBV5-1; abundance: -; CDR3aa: CASSLFSGTNSGANVLTF; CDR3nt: TGCGCCAGCAGCTTATTCTCCGGGACAAACTCTGGGGCCAACGTCCTGACTTTC
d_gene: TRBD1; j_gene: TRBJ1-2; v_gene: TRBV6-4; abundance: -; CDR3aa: CASSEDRGPTTDGYTF; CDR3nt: TGTGCCAGCAGTGAAGACAGGGGACCAACGACGGATGGCTACACCTTC
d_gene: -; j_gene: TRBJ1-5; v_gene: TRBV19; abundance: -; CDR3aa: CASSAQGHNQPQHF; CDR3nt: TGTGCCAGTAGTGCCCAGGGTCATAATCAGCCCCAGCATTTT
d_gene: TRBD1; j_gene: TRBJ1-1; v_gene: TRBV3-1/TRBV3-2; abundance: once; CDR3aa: CASSLSRTGLTFF; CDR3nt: TGTGCCAGCAGCCTCTCAAGGACAGGGTTGACTTTCTTT
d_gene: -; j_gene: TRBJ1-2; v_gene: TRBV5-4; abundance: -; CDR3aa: CASSLGQGRYGYTF; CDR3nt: TGTGCCAGCAGCCTGGGGCAGGGACGCTATGGCTACACCTTC
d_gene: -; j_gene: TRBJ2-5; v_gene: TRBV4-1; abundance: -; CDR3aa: CASSQDSGQFQETQYF; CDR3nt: TGCGCCAGCAGCCAAGATTCGGGCCAGTTCCAAGAGACCCAGTACTTC
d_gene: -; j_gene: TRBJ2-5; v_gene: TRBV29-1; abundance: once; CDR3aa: CSVEENQETQYF; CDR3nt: TGCAGCGTTGAAGAGAACCAAGAGACCCAGTACTTC
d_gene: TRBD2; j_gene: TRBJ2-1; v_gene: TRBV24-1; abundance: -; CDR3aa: CATSDIPTSGKMIGQFF; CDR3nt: TGTGCCACCAGTGATATCCCGACTAGCGGGAAGATGATTGGGCAGTTCTTC
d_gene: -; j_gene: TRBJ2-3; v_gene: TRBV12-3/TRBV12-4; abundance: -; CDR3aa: CASSLGGRDTQYF; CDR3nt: TGTGCCAGCAGTTTAGGTGGACGGGATACGCAGTATTTT
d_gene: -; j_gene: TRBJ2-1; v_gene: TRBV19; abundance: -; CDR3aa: CASSPFGNEQFF; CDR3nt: TGTGCCAGTAGTCCCTTCGGAAATGAGCAGTTCTTC
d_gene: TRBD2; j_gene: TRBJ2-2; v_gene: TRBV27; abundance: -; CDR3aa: CASSFQAWAGGSGELFF; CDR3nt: TGTGCCAGCAGTTTTCAAGCTTGGGCGGGAGGGTCCGGGGAGCTGTTTTTT
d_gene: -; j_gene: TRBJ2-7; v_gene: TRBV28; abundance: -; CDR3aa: CASTSVRDFTYEQYF; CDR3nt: TGTGCCAGCACCTCCGTTCGGGACTTTACCTACGAGCAGTACTTC
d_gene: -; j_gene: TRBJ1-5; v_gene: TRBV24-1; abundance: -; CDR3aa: CATSDRSNQPQHF; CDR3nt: TGTGCCACCAGTGATCGTAGCAATCAGCCCCAGCATTTT
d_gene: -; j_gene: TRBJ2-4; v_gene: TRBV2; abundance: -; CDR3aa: CASSVSGGTKNIQYF; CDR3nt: TGTGCCAGCAGTGTATCTGGGGGCACCAAAAACATTCAGTACTTC